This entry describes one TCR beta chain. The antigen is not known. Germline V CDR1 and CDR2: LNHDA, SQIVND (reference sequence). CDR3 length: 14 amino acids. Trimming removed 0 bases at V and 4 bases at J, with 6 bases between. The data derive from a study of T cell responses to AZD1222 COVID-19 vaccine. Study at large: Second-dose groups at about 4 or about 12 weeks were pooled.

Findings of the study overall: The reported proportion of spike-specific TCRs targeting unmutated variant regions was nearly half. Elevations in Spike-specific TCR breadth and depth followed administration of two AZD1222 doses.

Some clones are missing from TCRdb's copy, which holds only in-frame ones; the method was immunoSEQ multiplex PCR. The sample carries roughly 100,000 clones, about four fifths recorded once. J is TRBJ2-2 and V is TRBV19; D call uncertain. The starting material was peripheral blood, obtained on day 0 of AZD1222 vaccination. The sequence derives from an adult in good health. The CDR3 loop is CASSIDSITGELFF. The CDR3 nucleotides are TGTGCCAGTAGTATAGATTCCATCACCGGGGAGCTGTTTTTT.